This TCR beta chain was profiled in a study of blood T cell repertoires in COVID-19. The CDR3 has 16 residues. Germline CDR1 is SGDLS and CDR2 is YYNGEE. The V gene end was trimmed by 1 base and the J gene end by 15 bases; junction bases not matched to a gene: 15. TCRdb's table, derived via immunoSEQ multiplex PCR, lists solely in-frame clones and lacks some. The repertoire consists of approximately 250,000 clones, with around 83% occurring once and the leading ten covering around 6.8%. Sequenced material: peripheral blood. The J gene is TRBJ2-1, the V gene TRBV9, with 11 nucleotides matching TRBD2. The clonotype was recovered from a woman between 50 and 59 years old with acute or convalescent COVID-19. CDR3 sequence reads: CASSVQPLAGGQVPFF. CDR3 nucleotides: TGTGCCAGCAGCGTACAGCCGCTAGCGGGGGGTCAGGTTCCGTTCTTC.